This entry describes one T cell receptor (beta chain). The data originate from a study of blood T cell repertoires in COVID-19. Per the study methods: Researchers report that nucleated cell counts were estimated from reference gene primer amplification. The assay was immunoSEQ multiplex PCR, and TCRdb's table has in-frame clones only and misses some. That table supplies the V and J calls and clone size; D and trimming were determined from the DNA. The data show around 18,000 clones, with roughly nine tenths seen just once and 13% held by the top ten. CDR3 length equals 16 residues. The chain combines TRBV21-1 with TRBJ1-1. TRBV21-1 corresponds to a pseudogene. This TCR derives from a man aged 55 to 69 with active COVID-19. Sequencing was performed on peripheral blood. CDR3 in DNA: TGTGCCAGCAGCAAAATTGGTGAGGCCGGCGGCACTGAAGCTTTCTTT. Translating gives CASSKIGEAGGTEAFF.